A single sample gave rise to the 21 T cell receptor beta chains below, sequenced in a study of identical twins. MiXCR, applied by TCRdb to the 5' RACE reads, yields one record per CDR3 protein. The sample has hundreds of thousands of distinct CDR3 sequences, 8% to 9% seen once; the top ten hold roughly 0.9%. These data also featured in a second study, about yellow fever vaccine responses in identical twins.

Material for sequencing was PBMCs. These receptors all stem from a woman aged 18 to 35 in good health.

This clonotype was recorded many times. J is TRBJ1-3 and V is TRBV29-1; the D gene is possibly TRBD1 (6 bases). The germline CDR1 and CDR2 sequences are SQVTM and ANQGSEA. The CDR3 covers 15 residues. Deletions cut 7 bases from V and 3 bases from J, with 19 bases between. CDR3 DNA: TGCAGCGCCTTAAACTGGGGGGCGCATGGAAACACCATATATTTT. This sequence encodes CSALNWGAHGNTIYF.

The rearrangement uses TRBV5-1 and TRBJ2-6, with 10 bases lining up with TRBD2. CDR3 length: 20 amino acids. Germline V lookup: CDR1 SGHRS, CDR2 YFSETQ. The junction had 10 bases not matched to a gene; V was cut back by 0 bases and J by 1 base. CDR3 coding DNA: TGCGCCAGCAGCTTGGAGAACCTAGCGGGAGCACAGTCTGGGGCCAACGTCCTGACTTTC. This encodes CASSLENLAGAQSGANVLTF.

This clonotype has just a few counts. The chain employs TRBV5-6 and TRBJ2-5; D possibly corresponds to TRBD2 (6 bases). V lost 0 bases to trimming and J lost 4 bases, with 16 bases between them. There are 16 residues in the CDR3. Germline CDR1 and CDR2: SGHDT and YYEEEE. The CDR3 loop reads CASSLAFGGNAETQYF. As DNA, the CDR3 is TGTGCCAGCAGCTTGGCCTTCGGGGGAAATGCAGAGACCCAGTACTTC.

The chain carries TRBV12-3 or TRBV12-4 and TRBJ2-2, with TRBD1 matching over 7 bases. The CDR3 totals 14 residues. J lost 1 base, V lost 6 bases, and 2 bases had no gene match. This CDR3 is CASRGQWNTGELFF. The CDR3 bases are TGTGCCAGCAGGGGACAGTGGAACACCGGGGAGCTGTTTTTT.

This clonotype was detected a few times. The chain uses TRBV5-1 and TRBJ2-5; D is unclear. The germline CDR1 and CDR2 sequences are SGHRS and YFSETQ. This CDR3 has 15 residues. V was clipped by 0 bases and J by 1 base, with 10 bases between them. CDR3 residues: CASSLGSGPQETQYF. In DNA form, the CDR3 reads TGCGCCAGCAGCTTGGGATCCGGTCCCCAAGAGACCCAGTACTTC.

This clonotype was seen only a few times. The V and J genes are TRBV20-1 and TRBJ2-5; a possible D gene is TRBD2 (6 bases). The V end lost 3 bases, the J end lost 1 base, and 12 bases lay between the germline ends. The CDR3 runs 14 residues. The V gene's germline CDR1 is DFQATT and CDR2 SNEGSKA (reference sequence). CDR3 nucleotides: TGCAGTGCTAGTTCCGTGCGGGGCCAAGAGACCCAGTACTTC. Translated: CSASSVRGQETQYF.

This clonotype was picked up a small number of times. This may be a read error: a much more frequent sequence differs by one nucleotide. The CDR3 DNA is TGCAGTGCTAGGGGAAGGGGCGACGCTGAAGCTTTCTTT. This translates into CSARGRGDAEAFF. The rearrangement links TRBV20-1 to TRBJ1-1, with D possibly matching TRBD1 (5 bases). The CDR3 has 13 residues. Trimming stripped 3 bases from V and 6 bases from J, with 14 bases between. Per germline, CDR1 DFQATT and CDR2 SNEGSKA (reference sequence).

This clonotype occurred many times. This sequence joins TRBV28 and TRBJ1-6; TRBD1 aligns across 8 bases. This CDR3 spans 14 amino acids. CDR1 and CDR2 (germline): MDHEN, SYDVKM. The V segment lost 9 bases and the J segment 9 bases; nucleotides outside the gene matches: 10. CDR3 region: CASTDRGLFSPLHF. In nucleotides, the CDR3 is TGTGCCAGTACCGACAGGGGCCTTTTTTCACCCCTCCACTTT. Filled out from reference TRBV28 and TRBJ1-6, the complete variable domain reads DVKVTQSSRYLVKRTGEKVFLECVQDMDHENMFWYRQDPGLGLRLIYFSYDVKMKEKGDIPEGYSVSREKKERFSLILESASTNQTSMYLCASTDRGLFSPLHFGNGTRLTVT.

The chain couples TRBV2 to TRBJ2-3; the D gene is possibly TRBD1 (5 bases). This CDR3 is built from 16 residues. V was pared by 5 bases and J by 4 bases, with 19 bases between. Germline assignment: CDR1 SNHLY and CDR2 FYNNEI. The CDR3 region has the DNA TGTGCCAGCAGTTGGACACCAACCAGCCTGGCAGATACGCAGTATTTT. Translating it yields CASSWTPTSLADTQYF.

The chain is built from TRBV24-1 and TRBJ1-2; D is perhaps TRBD1 (6 bases). The germline gives CDR1 KGHDR, CDR2 SFDVKD. The CDR3 loop spans 12 amino acids. Trimming pared 3 bases from V and 7 bases from J, leaving 8 bases between. The CDR3 sequence is CATSDTGSGYTF. The CDR3 coding sequence is TGTGCCACCAGTGATACAGGGTCTGGCTACACCTTC.

The chain recombines TRBV5-1 with TRBJ2-2; the D gene could be TRBD1 or TRBD2 (5 bases each). The CDR3 extends over 15 amino acids. Trimming pared 0 bases from V and 4 bases from J, leaving 10 bases between. The germline V gene has CDR1 SGHRS and CDR2 YFSETQ. The CDR3 coding sequence is TGCGCCAGCAGCTTGGGGGGGAAAAGCACCGGGGAGCTGTTTTTT. Translated: CASSLGGKSTGELFF. The complete variable domain, with remaining parts taken from reference TRBV5-1 and TRBJ2-2, reads KAGVTQTPRYLIKTRGQQVTLSCSPISGHRSVSWYQQTPGQGLQFLFEYFSETQRNKGNFPGRFSGRQFSNSRSEMNVSTLELGDSALYLCASSLGGKSTGELFFGEGSRLTVL.

This clonotype turned up a few times. The chain employs TRBV28 and TRBJ2-5; no reliable D call. From germline, CDR1 is MDHEN and CDR2 SYDVKM. This CDR3 contains 13 residues. V lost 5 bases to trimming and J lost 2 bases, with 9 bases between them. The CDR3 loop is CASSRNPQETQYF. Written as DNA, the CDR3 is TGTGCCAGCAGTCGGAACCCTCAAGAGACCCAGTACTTC.

V is TRBV5-1 and J is TRBJ2-3; 14 bases match TRBD2. The germline V gene has CDR1 SGHRS and CDR2 YFSETQ. The V and J ends lost 0 bases and 5 bases, in that order; junction bases with no gene match: 8. CDR3 size: 18 residues. The CDR3 nucleotides read TGCGCCAGCAGCTTGGTGACTAGCGGGAGGGCCGGTCTAGATACGCAGTATTTT. This gives the protein CASSLVTSGRAGLDTQYF.

In this sample, this clonotype turned up many times. The chain uses TRBV20-1 and TRBJ1-1; D is uncertain. There are 13 residues in the CDR3. The germline gives CDR1 DFQATT, CDR2 SNEGSKA (reference sequence). Trimming removed 0 bases from V and 5 bases from J, with 10 bases in between. CDR3 DNA sequence: TGCAGTGCTAGAGATCGAGTGAGGACTGAAGCTTTCTTT. This gives the protein CSARDRVRTEAFF.

This chain connects TRBV5-5 to TRBJ2-3, with TRBD2 matching 7 bases. The CDR3 contains 14 residues. The V gene end was trimmed by 4 bases and the J gene end by 4 bases; junction bases not matched to a gene: 6. The germline CDR1 and CDR2 sequences are SGHKS and YYEKEE (reference sequence). The CDR3 loop is CASSNRTSSDTQYF. The CDR3 bases are TGTGCCAGCAGCAACCGGACTAGTTCAGATACGCAGTATTTT.

This clonotype was detected a few times. The chain links TRBV27 to TRBJ2-3, with D perhaps assigned TRBD1 or TRBD2 (5 bases each). Germline CDR1 MNHEY, CDR2 SMNVEV (reference sequence). V shed 4 bases and J shed 0 bases, with 11 bases lying between them. The CDR3 runs 15 residues. CDR3 sequence reads: CASSWAGASTDTQYF. CDR3 bases: TGTGCCAGCAGTTGGGCCGGGGCTAGCACAGATACGCAGTATTTT.

In this sample, this clonotype turned up a few times. The genes are TRBV27 and TRBJ2-7; no reliable D call. Per germline, CDR1 MNHEY and CDR2 SMNVEV (reference sequence). The CDR3 covers 14 residues. Trimming shortened V by 0 bases and J by 5 bases, and 11 bases separated the two germline ends. The CDR3 sequence: CASSLSGGFHEQYF. CDR3 nucleotide sequence: TGTGCCAGCAGTTTATCCGGCGGTTTCCACGAGCAGTACTTC.

This chain links TRBV6-1 with TRBJ1-5; TRBD1 agrees at 8 bases. With V trimmed by 2 bases and J by 6 bases, 3 bases remained unmatched. The CDR3 consists of 14 residues. Looked up from germline, CDR1 is MNHNS and CDR2 is SASEGT. CDR3 nucleotide sequence: TGTGCCAGCAGTGAAAGGACAGGGTTTCAGCCCCAGCATTTT. It specifies CASSERTGFQPQHF.

Only a few counts were recorded for this clonotype. V is TRBV19 and J is TRBJ2-2; D tentatively reads TRBD1 or TRBD2 (5 bases each). The germline V gene has CDR1 LNHDA and CDR2 SQIVND (reference sequence). The CDR3 spans 14 residues. Trimming pared 7 bases from V and 2 bases from J, leaving 11 bases between. The CDR3 is CASKGSSNTGELFF. CDR3 nucleotides: TGTGCCAGTAAGGGGTCTAGCAACACCGGGGAGCTGTTTTTT.

In nucleotides, the CDR3 is TGTGCCAGCAGTGAAGGTTCCGGGACAGGTGGCAACGAGCAGTACTTC. Its protein is CASSEGSGTGGNEQYF. V is TRBV6-1 and J is TRBJ2-7; the match to TRBD1 covers 8 bases. CDR3 length equals 16 residues. The ends lost 1 base at V and 5 bases at J; junction bases unmatched: 10. The germline V gene has CDR1 MNHNS and CDR2 SASEGT.

This clonotype was recorded at least ten times. J is TRBJ1-6 and V is TRBV25-1, with a tentative D call TRBD1 (6 bases). V was pared by 7 bases and J by 9 bases, with 13 bases between. From germline, CDR1 is MGHDK and CDR2 SYGVNS. The CDR3 spans 13 residues. The CDR3 coding sequence is TGTGCCAGCAAACGGACAGCTTCTTCACCCCTCCACTTT. Translated: CASKRTASSPLHF.